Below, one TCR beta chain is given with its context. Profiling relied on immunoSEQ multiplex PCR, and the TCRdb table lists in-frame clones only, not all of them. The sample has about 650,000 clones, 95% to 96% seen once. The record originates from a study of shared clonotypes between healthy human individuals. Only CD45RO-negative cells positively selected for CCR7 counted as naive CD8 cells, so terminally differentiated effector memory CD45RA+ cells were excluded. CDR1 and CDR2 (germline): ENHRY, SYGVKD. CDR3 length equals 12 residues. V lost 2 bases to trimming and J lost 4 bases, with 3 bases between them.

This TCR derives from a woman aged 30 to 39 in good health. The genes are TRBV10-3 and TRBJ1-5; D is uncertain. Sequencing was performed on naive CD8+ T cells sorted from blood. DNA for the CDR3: TGTGCCATCAGTGAGACAAATCAGCCCCAGCATTTT. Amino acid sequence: CAISETNQPQHF.